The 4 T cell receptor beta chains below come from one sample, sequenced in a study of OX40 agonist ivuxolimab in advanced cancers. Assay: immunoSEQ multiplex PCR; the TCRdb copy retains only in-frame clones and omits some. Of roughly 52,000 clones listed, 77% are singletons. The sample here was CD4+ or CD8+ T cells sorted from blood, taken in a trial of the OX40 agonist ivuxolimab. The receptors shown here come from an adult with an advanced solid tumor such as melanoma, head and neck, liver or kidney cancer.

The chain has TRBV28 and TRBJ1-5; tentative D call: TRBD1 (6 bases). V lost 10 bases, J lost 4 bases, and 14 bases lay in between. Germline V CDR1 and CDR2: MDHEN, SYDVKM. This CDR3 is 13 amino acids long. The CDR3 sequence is CAIEQGSNQPQHF. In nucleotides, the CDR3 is TGTGCCATCGAACAGGGATCAAATCAGCCCCAGCATTTT.

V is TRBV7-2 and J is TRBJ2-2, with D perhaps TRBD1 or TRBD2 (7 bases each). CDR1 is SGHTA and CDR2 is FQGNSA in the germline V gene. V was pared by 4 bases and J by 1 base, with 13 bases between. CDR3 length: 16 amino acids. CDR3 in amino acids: CASSWGGQKNTGELFF. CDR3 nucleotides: TGTGCCAGCAGCTGGGGGGGACAGAAGAACACCGGGGAGCTGTTTTTT.

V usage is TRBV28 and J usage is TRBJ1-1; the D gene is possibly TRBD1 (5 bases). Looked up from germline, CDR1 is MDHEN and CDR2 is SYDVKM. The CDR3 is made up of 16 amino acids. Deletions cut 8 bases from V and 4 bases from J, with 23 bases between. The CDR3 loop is CASLQGGATWTTEAFF. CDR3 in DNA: TGTGCCAGCTTACAAGGAGGGGCCACTTGGACCACTGAAGCTTTCTTT.

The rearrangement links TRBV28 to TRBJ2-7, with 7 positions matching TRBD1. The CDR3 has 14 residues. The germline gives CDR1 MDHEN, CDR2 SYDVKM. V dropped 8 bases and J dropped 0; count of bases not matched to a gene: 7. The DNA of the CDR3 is TGTGCCAGCGCCCGGGACAGTCTCTCCTACGAGCAGTACTTC. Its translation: CASARDSLSYEQYF.